This T cell receptor beta chain originates from a study of early T cells in non-severe SARS-CoV-2 infection. About the study: From unsorted whole blood, bulk RNA was sequenced, and the chains remained unpaired.

The CDR3 is made up of 16 amino acids. Trimming shortened V by 6 bases and J by 3 bases, and 19 bases separated the two germline ends. CDR1 and CDR2 from the germline V gene are MDHEN and SYDVKM. TCRdb ran MiXCR on the 5' RACE reads and lists one entry per CDR3 protein. The sample has over 60,000 distinct CDR3 sequences; around 12% are singletons. This clonotype has just a few counts. This chain links TRBV28 with TRBJ2-3, with D possibly being TRBD2 (7 bases). This TCR was sampled from an adult who was a healthcare worker with PCR-confirmed SARS-CoV-2 infection or an uninfected control (not recorded which). The sequencing used whole blood, collected at baseline. The DNA for the CDR3 is TGTGCCAGCAGGCCTCCGGGGGGCTTTTGGACAGATACGCAGTATTTT. This gives the protein CASRPPGGFWTDTQYF.